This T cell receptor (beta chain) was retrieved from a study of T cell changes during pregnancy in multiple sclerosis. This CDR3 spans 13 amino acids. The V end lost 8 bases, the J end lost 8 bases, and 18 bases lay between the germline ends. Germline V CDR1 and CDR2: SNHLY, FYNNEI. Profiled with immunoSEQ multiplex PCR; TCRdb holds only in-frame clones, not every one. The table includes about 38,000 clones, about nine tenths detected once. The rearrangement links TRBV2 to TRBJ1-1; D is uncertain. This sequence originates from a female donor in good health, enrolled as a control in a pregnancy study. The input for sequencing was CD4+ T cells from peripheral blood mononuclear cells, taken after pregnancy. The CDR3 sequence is CASSNDLGGEAFF. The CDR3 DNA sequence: TGTGCCAGCTCTAATGACCTCGGAGGGGAAGCTTTCTTT.